The T cell receptor beta chain described here comes from a study of graft-versus-host responses after intestinal transplantation. Method: immunoSEQ multiplex PCR; TCRdb's copy keeps in-frame clones and lacks some. The sample includes around 96,000 clones, about nine tenths of them seen just once. The CDR3 totals 15 residues. Looked up from germline, CDR1 is LNHDA and CDR2 is SQIVND (reference sequence). Trimming pared 4 bases from V and 8 bases from J, leaving 18 bases between. The input for sequencing was PBMCs, taken about 460 days after intestinal transplant. The chain recombines TRBV19 with TRBJ2-1, with a weak D call TRBD1 (6 bases). The receptor comes from a human patient who received an intestinal transplant, so some T cells may come from the graft donor. The CDR3 bases are TGTGCCAGTAGTACCCCCCGTGGCAGGGGCTATGAGCAGTTCTTC. Translation gives CASSTPRGRGYEQFF.